The clone carrying this T cell receptor beta chain appeared a single time. Its specificity is unknown. Random hexamers primed reverse transcription of about 0.45 to 1 ug RNA. Amplification of TCR beta CDR3 spanned 54 Vbeta and 13 Jbeta via immunoSEQ multiplex PCR. TCRdb used MiXCR to reprocess the immunoSEQ multiplex PCR reads, holding one entry per CDR3 protein. The sample records about 130,000 distinct CDR3 sequences, roughly 94% being singletons. This sample was included in a study of CD8 T cells in Susac syndrome. Study results and caveats: Within total CD8+ repertoires, under 20 Susac-specific public clones were found, and within CD8+ TEMRA repertoires, four or five.

This TCR was sampled from a human donor with Susac syndrome. What was sequenced was CD8+ T cells from PBMCs.

For the CDR3, the DNA is TGTGCCAGCAGTTCTAGCGGAGTATACAATGAGCAGTTCTTC. It yields the protein CASSSSGVYNEQFF. This rearrangement joins TRBV3-1 to TRBJ2-1; the match to TRBD2 covers 7 bases. Trimming removed 6 bases from V and 4 bases from J; junction bases left unmatched: 6. Per germline, CDR1 LGHDT and CDR2 YNNKEL (reference sequence). The CDR3 is 14 amino acids.